This T cell receptor (beta chain) comes out of a study of OX40 agonist ivuxolimab in advanced cancers. With regard to the full study: The costimulatory receptor OX40 (CD134) was targeted by ivuxolimab, a fully human IgG2 agonistic monoclonal antibody. Intravenous ivuxolimab was administered to patients every 2 weeks at six dose levels: 0.01, 0.1, 0.3, 1.5, 3 and 10 mg/kg. In the dose-escalation cohort, 82.7% of patients were male, and the mean age was roughly 60 years, with a range of about 23 to 85. Patients were allowed to have had prior anti-PD-1, anti-PD-L1 or anti-CTLA-4 therapy, and around two fifths of the dose-escalation patients had been treated with checkpoint inhibitors. The monotherapy dose-escalation portion (N ≈ 52 patients) of the phase I ivuxolimab trial is reported in the paper. Partial responses were achieved by three dose-escalation patients, of whom one had hepatocellular carcinoma and two had cutaneous melanoma. The point of sequencing TCRbeta in the periphery was to test whether ivuxolimab changed TCR sequence diversity and drove clonal T-cell expansion. Of the 52 patients in dose escalation, about 19 had hepatocellular carcinoma, roughly 15 had melanoma, 9 had renal cell carcinoma and 9 had head and neck cancer.

For sequencing of the TCRbeta CDR3 region, genomic DNA was extracted from the sorted cells. The immunoSEQ Assay was used to sequence the TCRbeta CDR3 regions. Sourced from immuneACCESS, this table was stored by TCRdb with only in-frame sequences that have V and J called. A share of the clones is absent; for the studies checked, an unresolved V gene accounts for under half, and the remainder has no known explanation. In this sample the table shows about 60,000 clones, 85% of which occur a single time. The top ten constitute 2.8% of the sample. About this clone: Which antigen it targets is not known. No much larger clone exists at a distance of one base, and base qualities are not known. The identical CDR3 is also encoded by other nucleotide sequences in the sample.

Summary of the overall study and its limitations: At doses of 0.1 to 3.0 mg/kg, clonal expansion of both CD4+ and CD8+ blood T cells was observed from baseline to week 6. The antigen specificity of the peripheral T cells that underwent clonal expansion was not determined. In the 0.1-3.0 mg/kg groups, partial responders were among the patients with the lowest normalized peripheral clonal expansion, particularly in CD8+ T cells. Low levels of normalized T-cell clonal expansion were also seen in some patients who did not respond. After ivuxolimab, expanded clones were on average more numerous among CD8+ T cells than among CD4+ T cells.

The CDR3 contains 15 residues, cysteine and phenylalanine counted. Only CDR3 DNA remains: 45 bases, in frame from the first base. Trimming at the junction amounts to 0 bases on V and 2 bases on J, and the germline ends lie 10 bases apart. From a lookup of the germline V gene, CDR1 and CDR2 are MNHEY and SVGAGI. Patients with autoimmune disease history or receiving systemic immunosuppression were excluded from the trial. Peripheral blood for TCR sequencing was collected from all dose cohorts at baseline, on cycle 4 day 1, and on cycle 7 day 1. The samples were drawn from a first-in-human, open-label, multicenter phase I dose-escalation trial of ivuxolimab. Adults with locally advanced or metastatic melanoma, renal cell carcinoma, hepatocellular carcinoma or head and neck squamous cell carcinoma were enrolled in the trial. Before TCR sequencing, CD4+ and CD8+ T cells were separately sorted from peripheral blood.

The receptor chain draws on TRBV6-5 and TRBJ2-5; a tentative D match to TRBD1 spans 5 bases. The sequence was collected from an adult with an advanced solid tumor such as melanoma, head and neck, liver or kidney cancer. The starting material was CD4+ or CD8+ T cells sorted from blood, obtained in a trial of the OX40 agonist ivuxolimab. The CDR3 region has the sequence CASSYSRTGQETQYF. The nucleotide sequence reads TGTGCCAGCAGTTACTCGAGAACAGGTCAAGAGACCCAGTACTTC.